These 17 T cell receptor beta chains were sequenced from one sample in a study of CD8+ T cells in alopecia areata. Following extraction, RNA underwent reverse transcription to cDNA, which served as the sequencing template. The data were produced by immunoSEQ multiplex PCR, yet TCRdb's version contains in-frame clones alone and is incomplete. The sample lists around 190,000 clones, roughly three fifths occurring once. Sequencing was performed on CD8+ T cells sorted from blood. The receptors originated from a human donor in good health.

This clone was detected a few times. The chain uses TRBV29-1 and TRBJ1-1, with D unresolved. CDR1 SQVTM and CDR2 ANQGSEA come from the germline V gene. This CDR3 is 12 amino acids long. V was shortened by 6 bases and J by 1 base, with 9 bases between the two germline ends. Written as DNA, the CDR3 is TGCAGCGTGCCCAACCCGAACACTGAAGCTTTCTTT. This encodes CSVPNPNTEAFF. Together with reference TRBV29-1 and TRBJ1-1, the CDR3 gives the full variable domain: SAVISQKPSRDICQRGTSLTIQCQVDSQVTMMFWYRQQPGQSLTLIATANQGSEATYESGFVIDKFPISRPNLTFSTLTVSNMSPEDSSIYLCSVPNPNTEAFFGQGTRLTVV.

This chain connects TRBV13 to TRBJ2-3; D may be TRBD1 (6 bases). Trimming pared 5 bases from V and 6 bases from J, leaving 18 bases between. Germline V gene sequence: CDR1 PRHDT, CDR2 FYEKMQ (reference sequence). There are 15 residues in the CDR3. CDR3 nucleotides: TGTGCCAGCAGCCCACAGATACAGGGAAGGGATACGCAGTATTTT. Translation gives CASSPQIQGRDTQYF.

The DNA of the CDR3 is TGTGCCAGCAGCTCCCAACGACAGGGCTACGAGCAGTACTTC. Translated: CASSSQRQGYEQYF. The chain is built from TRBV13 and TRBJ2-7; 7 nucleotides match TRBD1. J was trimmed by 3 bases and V by 4 bases; bases with no gene match: 6. The CDR3 runs 14 residues. Germline V lookup: CDR1 PRHDT, CDR2 FYEKMQ (reference sequence).

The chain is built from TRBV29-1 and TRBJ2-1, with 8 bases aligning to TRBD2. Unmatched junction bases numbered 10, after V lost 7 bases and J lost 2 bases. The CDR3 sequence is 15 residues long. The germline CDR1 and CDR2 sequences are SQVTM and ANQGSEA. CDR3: CSARSSGGPYNEQFF. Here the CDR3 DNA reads TGCAGCGCACGTTCGAGCGGGGGACCCTACAATGAGCAGTTCTTC.

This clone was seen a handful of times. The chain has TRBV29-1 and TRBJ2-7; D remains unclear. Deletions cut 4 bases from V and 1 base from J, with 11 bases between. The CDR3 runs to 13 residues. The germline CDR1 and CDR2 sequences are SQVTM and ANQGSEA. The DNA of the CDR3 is TGCAGCGTTGTCGGCAGCGATTCCTACGAGCAGTACTTC. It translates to CSVVGSDSYEQYF.

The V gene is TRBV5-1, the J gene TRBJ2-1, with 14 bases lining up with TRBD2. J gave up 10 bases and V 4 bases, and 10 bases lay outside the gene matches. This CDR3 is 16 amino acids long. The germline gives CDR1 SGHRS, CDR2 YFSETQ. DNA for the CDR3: TGCGCCAGCAGCCAGAGACTAGCGGGGGGGCCGGGAGAGCAGTTCTTC. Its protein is CASSQRLAGGPGEQFF.

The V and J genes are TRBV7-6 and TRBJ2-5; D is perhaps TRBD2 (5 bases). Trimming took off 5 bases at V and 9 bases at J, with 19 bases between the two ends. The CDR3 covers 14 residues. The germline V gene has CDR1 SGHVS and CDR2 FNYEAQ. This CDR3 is CASSQRRVGPAQYF. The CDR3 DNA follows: TGTGCCAGCAGCCAGAGGCGGGTCGGCCCAGCCCAGTACTTC.

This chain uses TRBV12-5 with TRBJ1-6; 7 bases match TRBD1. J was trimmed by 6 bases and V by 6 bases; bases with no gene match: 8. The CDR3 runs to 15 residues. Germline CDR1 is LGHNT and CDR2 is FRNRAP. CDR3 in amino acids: CASGAPGQSNSPLHF. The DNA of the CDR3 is TGTGCTAGTGGCGCCCCGGGACAGTCTAATTCACCCCTCCACTTT.

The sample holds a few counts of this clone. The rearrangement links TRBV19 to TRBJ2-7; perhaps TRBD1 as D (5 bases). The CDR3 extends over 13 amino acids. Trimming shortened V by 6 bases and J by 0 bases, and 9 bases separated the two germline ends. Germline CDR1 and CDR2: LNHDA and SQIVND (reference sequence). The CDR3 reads CASSLDSSYEQYF. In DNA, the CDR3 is TGTGCCAGTAGCCTTGACAGCTCCTACGAGCAGTACTTC.

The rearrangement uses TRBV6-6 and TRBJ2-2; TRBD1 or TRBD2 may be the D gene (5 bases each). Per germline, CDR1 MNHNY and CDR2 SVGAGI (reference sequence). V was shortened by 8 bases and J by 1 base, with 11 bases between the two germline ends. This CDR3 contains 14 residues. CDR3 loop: CASGDGMNTGELFF. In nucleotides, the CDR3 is TGTGCCAGCGGGGACGGAATGAACACCGGGGAGCTGTTTTTT.

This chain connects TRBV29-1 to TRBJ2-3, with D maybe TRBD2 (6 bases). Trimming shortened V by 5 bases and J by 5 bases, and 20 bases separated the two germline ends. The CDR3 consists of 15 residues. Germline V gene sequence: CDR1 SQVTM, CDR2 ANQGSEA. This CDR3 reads CSVIMGGRGLDTQYF. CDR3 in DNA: TGCAGCGTTATTATGGGCGGGCGGGGTTTAGATACGCAGTATTTT.

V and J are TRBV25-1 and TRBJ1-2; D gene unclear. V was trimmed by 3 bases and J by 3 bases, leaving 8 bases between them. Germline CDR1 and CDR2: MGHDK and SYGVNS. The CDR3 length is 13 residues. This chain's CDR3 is CASSDPWDYGYTF. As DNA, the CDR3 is TGTGCCAGCAGTGACCCCTGGGACTATGGCTACACCTTC.

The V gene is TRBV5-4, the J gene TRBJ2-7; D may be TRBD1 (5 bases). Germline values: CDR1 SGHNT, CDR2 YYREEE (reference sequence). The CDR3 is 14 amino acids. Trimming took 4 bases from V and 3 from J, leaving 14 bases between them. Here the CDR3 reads CASSPGIGDYEQYF. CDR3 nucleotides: TGTGCCAGCAGCCCCGGAATAGGGGACTACGAGCAGTACTTC.

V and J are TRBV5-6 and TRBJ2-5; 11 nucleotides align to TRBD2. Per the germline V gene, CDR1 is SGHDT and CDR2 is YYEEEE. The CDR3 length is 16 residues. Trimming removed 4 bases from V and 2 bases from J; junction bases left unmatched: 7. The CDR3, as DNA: TGTGCCAGCAGCGCTATAGCGGGGGGGAATCAAGAGACCCAGTACTTC. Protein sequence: CASSAIAGGNQETQYF. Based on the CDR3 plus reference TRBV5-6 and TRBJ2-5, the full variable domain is DAGVTQSPTHLIKTRGQQVTLRCSPKSGHDTVSWYQQALGQGPQFIFQYYEEEERQRGNFPDRFSGHQFPNYSSELNVNALLLGDSALYLCASSAIAGGNQETQYFGPGTRLLVL.

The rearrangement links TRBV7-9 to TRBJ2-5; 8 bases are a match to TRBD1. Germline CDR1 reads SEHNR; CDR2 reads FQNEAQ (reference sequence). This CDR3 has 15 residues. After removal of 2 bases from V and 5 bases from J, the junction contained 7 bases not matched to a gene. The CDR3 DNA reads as TGTGCCAGCAGCTTACAACAGGGGGTGCGGGAGACCCAGTACTTC. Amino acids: CASSLQQGVRETQYF.

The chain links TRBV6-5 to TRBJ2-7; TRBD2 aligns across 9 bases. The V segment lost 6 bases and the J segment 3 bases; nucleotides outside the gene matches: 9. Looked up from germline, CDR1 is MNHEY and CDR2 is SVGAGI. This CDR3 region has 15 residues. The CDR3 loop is CASRLAGSVNYEQYF. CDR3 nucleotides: TGTGCCAGCAGGCTAGCGGGGAGCGTTAACTACGAGCAGTACTTC.

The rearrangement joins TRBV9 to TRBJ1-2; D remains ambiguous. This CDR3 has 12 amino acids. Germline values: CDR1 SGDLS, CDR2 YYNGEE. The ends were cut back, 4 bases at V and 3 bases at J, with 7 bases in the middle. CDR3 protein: CASSPSDYGYTF. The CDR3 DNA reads TGTGCCAGCAGCCCCTCTGACTATGGCTACACCTTC.